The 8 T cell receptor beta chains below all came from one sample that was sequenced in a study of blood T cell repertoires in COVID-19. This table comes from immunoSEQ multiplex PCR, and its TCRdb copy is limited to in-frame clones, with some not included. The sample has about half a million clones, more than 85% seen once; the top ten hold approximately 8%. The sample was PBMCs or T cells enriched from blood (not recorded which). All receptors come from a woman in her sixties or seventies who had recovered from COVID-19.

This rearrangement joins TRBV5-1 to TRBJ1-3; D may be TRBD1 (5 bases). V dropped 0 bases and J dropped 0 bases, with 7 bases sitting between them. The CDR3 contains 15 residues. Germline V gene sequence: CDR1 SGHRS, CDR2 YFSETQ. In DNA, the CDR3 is TGCGCCAGCAGCTTGGGGGGCGACTCTGGAAACACCATATATTTT. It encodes CASSLGGDSGNTIYF.

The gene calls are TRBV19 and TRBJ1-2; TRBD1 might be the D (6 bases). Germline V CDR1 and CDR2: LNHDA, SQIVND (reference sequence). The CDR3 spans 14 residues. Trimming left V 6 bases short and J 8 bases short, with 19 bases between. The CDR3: CASRPQGRAIGYTF. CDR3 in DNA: TGTGCCAGTAGACCTCAGGGGAGGGCTATCGGCTACACCTTC.

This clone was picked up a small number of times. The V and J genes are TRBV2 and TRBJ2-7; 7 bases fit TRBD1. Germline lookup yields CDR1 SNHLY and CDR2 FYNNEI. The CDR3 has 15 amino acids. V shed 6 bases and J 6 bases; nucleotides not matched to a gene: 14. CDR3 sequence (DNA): TGTGCCAGCAGGGTAGATAGACAGGGACGGTTCGAGCAGTACGTC. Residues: CASRVDRQGRFEQYV.

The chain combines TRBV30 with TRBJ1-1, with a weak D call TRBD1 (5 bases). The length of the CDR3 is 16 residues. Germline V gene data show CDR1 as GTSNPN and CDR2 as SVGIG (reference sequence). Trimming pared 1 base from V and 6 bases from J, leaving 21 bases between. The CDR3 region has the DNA TGTGCCTGGAGTGGTATGCAGGGTTTTGTTTTCGCTGAAGCTTTCTTT. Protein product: CAWSGMQGFVFAEAFF.

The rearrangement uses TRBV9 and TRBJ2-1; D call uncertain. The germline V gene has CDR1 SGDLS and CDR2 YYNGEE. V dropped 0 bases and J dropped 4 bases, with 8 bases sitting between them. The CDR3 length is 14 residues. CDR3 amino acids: CASSVERTYNEQFF. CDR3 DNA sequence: TGTGCCAGCAGCGTAGAACGCACTTACAATGAGCAGTTCTTC.

The DNA for the CDR3 is TGTGCCAGCAGTTCGGAGCCGGGACTCGAGCAGTTCTTC. It yields the protein CASSSEPGLEQFF. This chain connects TRBV7-2 to TRBJ2-1; TRBD2 is a possible D gene (6 bases). V gave up 6 bases and J gave up 10 bases, with 16 bases separating them. CDR3 length equals 13 residues. Germline loops: CDR1 SGHTA, CDR2 FQGNSA.

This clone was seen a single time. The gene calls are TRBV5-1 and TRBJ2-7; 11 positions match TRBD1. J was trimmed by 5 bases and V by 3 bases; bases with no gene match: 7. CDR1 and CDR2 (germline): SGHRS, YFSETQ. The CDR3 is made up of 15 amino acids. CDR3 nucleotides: TGCGCCAGCAGCTATGGACAGGGGGCTACCCACGAGCAGTACTTC. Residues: CASSYGQGATHEQYF.

CDR3 loop: CTSSQECRGGAEDTQYF. In DNA, the CDR3 is TGCACCAGCAGCCAAGAATGTCGCGGGGGGGCCGAAGATACGCAGTATTTT. The chain couples TRBV1 to TRBJ2-3; the table's D call TRBD2 went unverified against the DNA. TRBV1 represents a pseudogene. This CDR3 contains 17 residues.